These 25 T cell receptor beta chains were all obtained from the same sample, sequenced in a study of blood T cell repertoires in COVID-19. Method: immunoSEQ multiplex PCR; TCRdb's copy keeps in-frame clones and lacks some. The profile covers over 200,000 clones, with around 90% appearing a single time and more than 10% taken by the ten largest. Sequencing was performed on PBMCs or T cells enriched from blood (not recorded which). The origin of the receptors is a man aged 25-45 years who had recovered from COVID-19.

This chain joins TRBV9 and TRBJ1-2, with D tentatively TRBD1 (6 bases). The CDR3 loop spans 14 amino acids. V was cut by 4 bases and J by 4 bases, with 14 bases left in between. CDR1 and CDR2 (germline): SGDLS, YYNGEE. CDR3 coding DNA: TGTGCCAGCAGCCCTCAGGGGCCCTCCTATGGCTACACCTTC. Translated: CASSPQGPSYGYTF.

V gene TRBV3-1 (or the pseudogene TRBV3-2) combines with J gene TRBJ2-1; D unclear. The CDR3 spans 16 residues. V was cut by 0 bases and J by 0 bases, with 9 bases left in between. From germline, CDR1 is LGHDT and CDR2 YNNKEL (reference sequence). The CDR3 loop reads CASSQDGPDSYNEQFF. The CDR3 DNA sequence: TGTGCCAGCAGCCAAGATGGGCCCGACTCCTACAATGAGCAGTTCTTC.

The chain carries TRBV5-1 and TRBJ1-3; 8 bases match TRBD1. V lost 4 bases, J lost 2 bases, and 5 bases stayed unmatched. This CDR3 comprises 15 residues. Germline V lookup: CDR1 SGHRS, CDR2 YFSETQ. Here the CDR3 DNA reads TGCGCCAGCAGCCTGGAGGACAGGGCTGGAAACACCATATATTTT. Amino acids: CASSLEDRAGNTIYF.

In regard to this clone: This CDR3 is also generated by other DNA sequences in the sample. The V call is TRBV10-3, the J call TRBJ1-1, with D maybe TRBD1 (5 bases). Germline V lookup: CDR1 ENHRY, CDR2 SYGVKD. The germline V and J ends were trimmed by 7 bases and 8 bases, with 23 bases remaining between them. The CDR3 runs to 15 residues. DNA for the CDR3: TGTGCCATCAAGATTACCACCGGAACAGGATCCGAAGCTTTCTTT. The encoded protein is CAIKITTGTGSEAFF.

CDR3 coding DNA: TGTGCCAGCAGTTTAACCGGGGGGCCCCAGCATTTT. This sequence encodes CASSLTGGPQHF. V and J are TRBV28 and TRBJ1-5, with D perhaps matching TRBD1 (5 bases). Germline V gives CDR1 MDHEN, CDR2 SYDVKM. This CDR3 region has 12 residues. V was pared by 2 bases and J by 9 bases, with 8 bases between.

The chain employs TRBV30 and TRBJ2-7; 9 bases match TRBD1. The CDR3 spans 13 residues. Germline CDR1 is GTSNPN and CDR2 is SVGIG (reference sequence). Trimming at V came to 4 bases and at J to 6 bases, leaving 7 bases not matched to a gene. The CDR3 coding sequence is TGTGCCTGGAACCGGGACAGGGTTGGCGAGCAGTACTTC. It yields the protein CAWNRDRVGEQYF.

This chain connects TRBV12-3 or TRBV12-4 to TRBJ1-2; D remains unclear. CDR3 length: 13 residues. Trimming left V 5 bases short and J 2 bases short, with 9 bases between. The CDR3 here is CASSEGENYGYTF. DNA of the CDR3: TGTGCCAGCAGTGAAGGAGAGAACTATGGCTACACCTTC.

The chain combines TRBV13 with TRBJ1-3; weak D call: TRBD1 (6 bases). V was clipped by 3 bases and J by 2 bases, with 8 bases between them. The CDR3 spans 14 residues. Germline values: CDR1 PRHDT, CDR2 FYEKMQ (reference sequence). The CDR3 reads CASSLSGAGNTIYF. DNA for the CDR3: TGTGCCAGCAGCTTGTCAGGGGCTGGAAACACCATATATTTT.

V is TRBV4-2 and J is TRBJ1-4; 8 bases are shared with TRBD1. Germline-derived CDR1 and CDR2 are LGHNA and YNFKEQ. The CDR3 has 15 amino acids. V was pared by 0 bases and J by 9 bases, with 6 bases of the junction left unmatched. CDR3 in DNA: TGTGCCAGCAGCCAAGAAAGGACAGGGTGGCAAAAACTGTTTTTT. This codes for CASSQERTGWQKLFF.

This clone was seen a single time. This rearrangement joins TRBV5-6 to TRBJ1-4; D might be TRBD1 (5 bases). Trimming shortened V by 1 base and J by 2 bases, and 9 bases separated the two germline ends. There are 15 residues in the CDR3. Germline CDR1 SGHDT, CDR2 YYEEEE. In DNA, the CDR3 is TGTGCCAGCAGCTTGTATGCAGGGACTAATGAAAAACTGTTTTTT. Protein sequence: CASSLYAGTNEKLFF. Using reference TRBV5-6 and TRBJ1-4 for the parts outside the CDR3, the full variable domain is DAGVTQSPTHLIKTRGQQVTLRCSPKSGHDTVSWYQQALGQGPQFIFQYYEEEERQRGNFPDRFSGHQFPNYSSELNVNALLLGDSALYLCASSLYAGTNEKLFFGSGTQLSVL.

The chain uses TRBV30 and TRBJ2-2; D is unclear. Trimming shortened V by 5 bases and J by 4 bases, and 11 bases separated the two germline ends. This CDR3 comprises 13 residues. Germline CDR1 is GTSNPN and CDR2 is SVGIG (reference sequence). The CDR3 spells CAWAPYFTGELFF. The CDR3 DNA sequence: TGTGCCTGGGCCCCCTATTTCACCGGGGAGCTGTTTTTT.

The chain couples TRBV6-5 to TRBJ2-3; TRBD2 matches 8 bases. The CDR3 is 15 residues long. Trimming removed 0 bases from V and 4 bases from J; junction bases left unmatched: 3. CDR1 is MNHEY, CDR2 SVGAGI, per germline. CDR3 region: CASSYSGLAADTQYF. CDR3 coding DNA: TGTGCCAGCAGTTACTCTGGACTAGCAGCAGATACGCAGTATTTT.

This sequence joins TRBV10-3 and TRBJ2-5; D remains ambiguous. The germline CDR1 and CDR2 sequences are ENHRY and SYGVKD. V was clipped by 0 bases and J by 7 bases, with 15 bases between them. The CDR3 is 15 residues long. Written as DNA, the CDR3 is TGTGCCATCAGTGAGTCTGAGCCGGGTACGGGGACCCAGTACTTC. Amino acid sequence: CAISESEPGTGTQYF.

V gene TRBV10-3 combines with J gene TRBJ2-5; 7 bases fit TRBD2. Per the germline V gene, CDR1 is ENHRY and CDR2 is SYGVKD. V trimming: 6 bases; J trimming: 5 bases; junction bases outside the gene matches: 12. The CDR3 is 15 amino acids. CDR3 sequence (DNA): TGTGCCATCAGCCCCCAACTAGTGGGGGGGGAGACCCAGTACTTC. This gives the protein CAISPQLVGGETQYF.

V usage is TRBV29-1 and J usage is TRBJ2-3; 7 nucleotides match TRBD2. The CDR3 sequence is 15 residues long. V dropped 6 bases and J dropped 6; count of bases not matched to a gene: 15. Germline-derived CDR1 and CDR2 are SQVTM and ANQGSEA. CDR3 nucleotides: TGCAGCGTCAGACCCGGGACTATACATGGGGATACGCAGTATTTT. Amino acid sequence: CSVRPGTIHGDTQYF.

The chain joins TRBV7-2 to TRBJ2-7; 7 nucleotides line up with TRBD2. J gave up 3 bases and V 4 bases, and 6 bases lay outside the gene matches. The CDR3 runs to 14 residues. Germline lookup yields CDR1 SGHTA and CDR2 FQGNSA. The CDR3 DNA is TGTGCCAGCAGCTCCCAGGGCGGGAGCTACGAGCAGTACTTC. Protein sequence: CASSSQGGSYEQYF.

The V gene is TRBV27, the J gene TRBJ2-7, with 7 bases lining up with TRBD1. The CDR3 is 18 residues long. With V trimmed by 0 bases and J by 6 bases, 17 bases remained unmatched. CDR1 and CDR2 (germline): MNHEY, SMNVEV (reference sequence). This chain's CDR3 is CASSLSTSLGQVLGEQYF. The CDR3 region has the DNA TGTGCCAGCAGTTTATCTACCTCTCTAGGACAGGTTTTGGGCGAGCAGTACTTC.

The J gene is TRBJ1-1, the V gene TRBV7-2, with D maybe TRBD1 (5 bases). CDR3 length equals 15 residues. V lost 1 base and J lost 3, with 12 bases in between. Germline V CDR1 and CDR2: SGHTA, FQGNSA. CDR3 DNA: TGTGCCAGCAGCTTAGTTTGGGGCGTGGACACTGAAGCTTTCTTT. It codes for CASSLVWGVDTEAFF.

The chain is built from TRBV7-2 and TRBJ2-1; 8 positions agree with TRBD2. The V gene end was trimmed by 1 base and the J gene end by 7 bases; junction bases not matched to a gene: 9. The CDR3 is made up of 16 amino acids. Germline V gives CDR1 SGHTA, CDR2 FQGNSA. The CDR3 DNA sequence: TGTGCCAGCAGCTTAGGCGCGTGGGCGGGAGGAAATGAGCAGTTCTTC. Translating it yields CASSLGAWAGGNEQFF.

The rearrangement links TRBV18 to TRBJ1-2; D unclear. Deletions cut 3 bases from V and 6 bases from J, with 14 bases between. This CDR3 has 14 residues. The germline gives CDR1 KGHSH, CDR2 LQKENI. DNA of the CDR3: TGTGCCAGCTCACCCCGTAGGGAGGGAGATGGCTACACCTTC. Protein sequence: CASSPRREGDGYTF.

This clone was detected only a few times. The CDR3 DNA reads TGTGCCATCAGTGAGCGACTAGCGGGAGAGTCTCCCCAAGAGACCCAGTACTTC. Amino acids: CAISERLAGESPQETQYF. The genes are TRBV10-3 and TRBJ2-5, with TRBD2 matching 12 bases. V trimming: 2 bases; J trimming: 1 base; junction bases outside the gene matches: 8. The germline gives CDR1 ENHRY, CDR2 SYGVKD. The CDR3 has 18 amino acids.

The CDR3 sequence is CASSARGNRDTEAFF. For the CDR3, the DNA is TGTGCCAGCTCAGCCAGGGGCAATAGGGACACTGAAGCTTTCTTT. The gene calls are TRBV6-5 and TRBJ1-1; tentative D call: TRBD1 (6 bases). V was shortened by 8 bases and J by 3 bases, with 19 bases between the two germline ends. CDR1 is MNHEY and CDR2 is SVGAGI in the germline V gene. This CDR3 is 15 amino acids long.

This chain joins TRBV9 and TRBJ2-7; D gene uncertain. V lost 3 bases and J lost 0, with 7 bases in between. The CDR3 extends over 13 amino acids. Per the germline V gene, CDR1 is SGDLS and CDR2 is YYNGEE. The CDR3 reads CASSGQSSYEQYF. The DNA of the CDR3 is TGTGCCAGCAGCGGACAAAGCTCCTACGAGCAGTACTTC.

V is TRBV28 and J is TRBJ1-6; D not certain. V was shortened by 2 bases and J by 10 bases, with 12 bases between the two germline ends. The CDR3 totals 14 residues. Germline V gene lookup returns CDR1 MDHEN and CDR2 SYDVKM. CDR3 amino acids: CASSLPGVYSPLHF. CDR3 DNA sequence: TGTGCCAGCAGTTTACCAGGTGTCTACTCACCCCTCCACTTT.

The V and J genes are TRBV29-1 and TRBJ1-1, with D maybe TRBD1 (6 bases). The CDR3 runs to 14 residues. V gave up 4 bases and J gave up 5 bases, with 17 bases separating them. Germline assignment: CDR1 SQVTM and CDR2 ANQGSEA. This chain's CDR3 is CSVAAGAGWTEAFF. The CDR3 coding sequence is TGCAGCGTTGCGGCAGGGGCCGGTTGGACTGAAGCTTTCTTT.